The next 15 T cell receptor beta chains were all read from a single sample in a study of shared clonotypes between healthy human individuals. Here immunoSEQ multiplex PCR was the method, and the copy in TCRdb shows in-frame clones only, minus some. The sample has roughly 2,000,000 clones, about 93% seen once. The naive CD8 fraction comprised CD45RO-negative cells positively selected for CCR7 and excluded terminally differentiated effector memory CD45RA+ cells. The sequencing input was naive CD8+ T cells from PBMCs. The receptors here all came from a man aged 18-30 years in good health. Some clones in this sample may be carry-over from other donors' samples.

Of note for this clone: The identical CDR3 is also encoded by other nucleotide sequences in the sample. The J gene is TRBJ1-1, the V gene TRBV27, with D unresolved. The germline V gene has CDR1 MNHEY and CDR2 SMNVEV (reference sequence). This CDR3 is built from 15 residues. Between the trimmed V and J ends, which lost 0 bases and 1 base, there was a span of 9 bases. In nucleotides, the CDR3 is TGTGCCAGCAGTTTATCGAGGACGGGGAACACTGAAGCTTTCTTT. It codes for CASSLSRTGNTEAFF.

This chain connects TRBV28 to TRBJ2-7, with TRBD2 matching over 8 bases. The CDR3 covers 17 residues. V trimming: 6 bases; J trimming: 6 bases; junction bases outside the gene matches: 19. The germline V gene encodes CDR1 MDHEN and CDR2 SYDVKM. The chain's CDR3 is CASSLVRMGGRSPEQYF. The CDR3 nucleotides read TGTGCCAGCAGCCTGGTTAGGATGGGCGGGAGGTCCCCCGAGCAGTACTTC.

This chain uses TRBV5-1 with TRBJ2-4; D may match TRBD1 or TRBD2 (5 bases each). CDR1 SGHRS and CDR2 YFSETQ come from the germline V gene. V shed 4 bases and J shed 3 bases, with 11 bases lying between them. This CDR3 comprises 14 residues. The CDR3, as DNA: TGCGCCAGCAGCCCCGGGACGAGCAAAAACATTCAGTACTTC. The encoded protein is CASSPGTSKNIQYF.

Only a few counts were recorded for this clone. The chain links TRBV7-9 to TRBJ1-2, with 7 bases fitting TRBD1. The germline CDR1 and CDR2 sequences are SEHNR and FQNEAQ (reference sequence). J gave up 4 bases and V 3 bases, and 5 bases lay outside the gene matches. This CDR3 comprises 14 residues. CDR3 region: CASSLEGQSYGYTF. In DNA form, the CDR3 reads TGTGCCAGCAGCTTGGAGGGACAGAGCTATGGCTACACCTTC.

This clone was seen a single time. This chain's CDR3 is CASSTPGTGNYEQYF. Written as DNA, the CDR3 is TGTGCCAGCAGTACTCCCGGGACAGGGAACTACGAGCAGTACTTC. V usage is TRBV27 and J usage is TRBJ2-7, with 9 bases that match TRBD1. CDR1 is MNHEY, CDR2 SMNVEV, per germline (reference sequence). The junction had 8 bases not matched to a gene; V was cut back by 5 bases and J by 3 bases. CDR3 length: 15 amino acids.

The rearrangement joins TRBV15 to TRBJ2-7; 8 bases line up with TRBD2. There are 15 residues in the CDR3. V was pared by 6 bases and J by 2 bases, with 9 bases of the junction left unmatched. Germline loops: CDR1 LNHNV, CDR2 YYDKDF (reference sequence). CDR3 sequence (DNA): TGTGCCACCAGTCCCGCCCCGGGACTAGCCTACGAGCAGTACTTC. Encoded protein: CATSPAPGLAYEQYF.

The V and J genes are TRBV10-3 and TRBJ1-5; D might be TRBD1 (5 bases). This CDR3 contains 17 residues. Looked up from germline, CDR1 is ENHRY and CDR2 is SYGVKD. V gave up 1 base and J gave up 3 bases, with 16 bases separating them. CDR3 loop: CAISEWGSRGLNQPQHF. In DNA, the CDR3 is TGTGCCATCAGTGAGTGGGGGTCGAGGGGCCTCAATCAGCCCCAGCATTTT.

The V gene is TRBV9, the J gene TRBJ2-5; 7 bases match TRBD1. Germline V gene lookup returns CDR1 SGDLS and CDR2 YYNGEE. V was pared by 4 bases and J by 2 bases, with 8 bases of the junction left unmatched. The CDR3 is 15 amino acids. The CDR3 protein is CASSKGTVPQETQYF. The CDR3 region has the DNA TGTGCCAGCAGCAAAGGGACAGTTCCTCAAGAGACCCAGTACTTC.

This clone has only one observation. The V gene is TRBV21-1, the J gene TRBJ2-4; the table names TRBD1, a call not compared with the DNA. TRBV21-1 is a pseudogene locus. CDR3 length equals 16 residues. The CDR3 DNA reads TGTGCCAGGGGAAGACAGCCTCTTTTAGCCAAAAACATTCAGTACTTC. This encodes CARGRQPLLAKNIQYF.

This chain links TRBV30 with TRBJ1-1, with 7 bases matching TRBD1. This CDR3 contains 13 residues. The germline gives CDR1 GTSNPN, CDR2 SVGIG (reference sequence). Unmatched junction bases numbered 0, after V lost 2 bases and J lost 0 bases. The CDR3 spells CAWSRGLNTEAFF. The CDR3 DNA follows: TGTGCCTGGAGTAGGGGGCTGAACACTGAAGCTTTCTTT.

The chain carries TRBV20-1 and TRBJ2-3; D is ambiguous. The length of the CDR3 is 11 residues. V was pared by 6 bases and J by 5 bases, with 9 bases between. The germline gives CDR1 DFQATT, CDR2 SNEGSKA (reference sequence). The CDR3 DNA is TGCAGTGCCCACGCCGGAGATACGCAGTATTTT. Encoded protein: CSAHAGDTQYF.

As for this clone: The identical CDR3 is also encoded by other nucleotide sequences in the sample. This chain uses TRBV6-5 with TRBJ2-1, with TRBD2 identical over 11 bases. There are 15 residues in the CDR3. Germline CDR1 is MNHEY and CDR2 is SVGAGI. V shed 5 bases, J shed 4 bases, and the junction held 4 bases outside the gene matches. The CDR3 DNA follows: TGTGCCAGCAGTCCGGGACTAGCGGATTACAATGAGCAGTTCTTC. It yields the protein CASSPGLADYNEQFF.

This chain joins TRBV27 and TRBJ2-3; 7 positions match TRBD1. There are 16 residues in the CDR3. Per germline, CDR1 MNHEY and CDR2 SMNVEV (reference sequence). Trimming removed 4 bases from V and 0 bases from J; junction bases left unmatched: 7. CDR3 DNA: TGTGCCAGCAGTTCTTTCGACAGGGTTAGCACAGATACGCAGTATTTT. This sequence encodes CASSSFDRVSTDTQYF.

The V call is TRBV7-8, the J call TRBJ2-7, with D possibly being TRBD1 or TRBD2 (6 bases each). Germline CDR1 SGHVS, CDR2 FQNEAQ. V lost 5 bases and J lost 3, with 20 bases in between. CDR3 size: 16 residues. The CDR3 region has the DNA TGTGCCAGCAGCCACCGGCCAGGGGACTCCCTCTACGAGCAGTACTTC. Encoded protein: CASSHRPGDSLYEQYF.

This sequence joins TRBV5-1 and TRBJ1-2; D uncertain. The CDR3 has 13 amino acids. CDR1 SGHRS and CDR2 YFSETQ come from the germline V gene. V was trimmed by 4 bases and J by 3 bases, leaving 10 bases between them. DNA for the CDR3: TGCGCCAGCAGCCCCGGACGTGACTATGGCTACACCTTC. It codes for CASSPGRDYGYTF. The complete variable domain, with remaining parts taken from reference TRBV5-1 and TRBJ1-2, reads KAGVTQTPRYLIKTRGQQVTLSCSPISGHRSVSWYQQTPGQGLQFLFEYFSETQRNKGNFPGRFSGRQFSNSRSEMNVSTLELGDSALYLCASSPGRDYGYTFGSGTRLTVV.